This passage covers 27 T cell receptor beta chains from one sample sequenced in a study of graft-versus-host responses after intestinal transplantation. Profiling relied on immunoSEQ multiplex PCR, and the TCRdb table lists in-frame clones only, not all of them. This table holds 75,000 to 90,000 clones, around 90% found once. These TCRs' antigens remain unknown. The sequencing used unstimulated CD4+ T cells sorted from spleen or lymph node cells, collected before intestinal transplant. The receptors derive from a human donor who received an intestinal transplant.

This clone was observed a handful of times. The chain joins TRBV7-9 to TRBJ1-4; 8 bases are shared with TRBD1. Trimming removed 5 bases from V and 8 bases from J; junction bases left unmatched: 7. The CDR3 sequence is 14 residues long. Germline values: CDR1 SEHNR, CDR2 FQNEAQ (reference sequence). CDR3 sequence: CASSLGQGREKLFF. The CDR3 bases are TGTGCCAGCAGCCTAGGACAGGGAAGAGAAAAACTGTTTTTT.

The chain has TRBV10-2 and TRBJ2-5; tentative D call: TRBD1 (5 bases). The CDR3 covers 13 residues. Germline CDR1 is WSHSY and CDR2 is SAAADI. The V gene lost 5 bases and the J gene lost 1 base, with 8 bases spanning the gap. CDR3 sequence (DNA): TGCGCCAGCAGTAAACAGGTCCAAGAGACCCAGTACTTC. Its protein product is CASSKQVQETQYF.

The rearrangement joins TRBV4-1 to TRBJ1-1; 7 nucleotides agree with TRBD1. Germline trimming cut 1 base from V and 1 base from J; bases unmatched to any gene: 12. Germline lookup yields CDR1 MGHRA and CDR2 YSYEKL. The CDR3 is 18 amino acids. CDR3 amino acids: CASSQGSQGYRSNTEAFF. CDR3 nucleotides: TGCGCCAGCAGCCAAGGATCACAGGGGTACAGGTCGAACACTGAAGCTTTCTTT.

The chain carries TRBV19 and TRBJ2-7; TRBD2 might be the D (6 bases). This CDR3 region has 14 residues. With 2 bases removed from V and 6 bases from J, the gap between germline ends came to 14 bases. CDR1 is LNHDA and CDR2 is SQIVND in the germline V gene (reference sequence). Here the CDR3 DNA reads TGTGCCAGTAGTATACGAAGAGGGAGGCGCGAGCAGTACTTC. Residues: CASSIRRGRREQYF. The full variable domain, in which reference TRBV19 and TRBJ2-7 provide the parts outside the CDR3, is DGGITQSPKYLFRKEGQNVTLSCEQNLNHDAMYWYRQDPGQGLRLIYYSQIVNDFQKGDIAEGYSVSREKKESFPLTVTSAQKNPTAFYLCASSIRRGRREQYFGPGTRLTVT.

This chain uses TRBV28 with TRBJ1-5; D not resolved. Germline V gene sequence: CDR1 MDHEN, CDR2 SYDVKM. Trimming removed 4 bases from V and 6 bases from J, with 10 bases in between. The CDR3 totals 13 residues. CDR3 DNA: TGTGCCAGCAGTTCCCCTCGGGTTCAGCCCCAGCATTTT. Amino acids: CASSSPRVQPQHF.

The V gene is TRBV27, the J gene TRBJ1-6; weak D call: TRBD1 (5 bases). CDR1 and CDR2 (germline): MNHEY, SMNVEV (reference sequence). The germline V and J ends were trimmed by 2 bases and 6 bases, with 5 bases remaining between them. The CDR3 runs 13 residues. As DNA, the CDR3 is TGTGCCAGCAGTTTACAGGGTAATTCACCCCTCCACTTT. Translated: CASSLQGNSPLHF.

J is TRBJ2-7 and V is TRBV28; possibly TRBD1 for D (5 bases). The CDR3 is 15 residues long. Trimming pared 9 bases from V and 0 bases from J, leaving 18 bases between. The germline gives CDR1 MDHEN, CDR2 SYDVKM. The CDR3: CASTPLGVSSYEQYF. CDR3 coding DNA: TGTGCCAGTACACCGTTAGGGGTTAGCTCCTACGAGCAGTACTTC.

This clone was detected once. J is TRBJ1-1 and V is TRBV11-1; D may be TRBD1 (5 bases). CDR3 size: 14 residues. Germline CDR1 is SGHAT and CDR2 is FQDESV (reference sequence). The V end was cut by 8 bases, the J end by 5 bases, with 18 bases between. Written as DNA, the CDR3 is TGTGCCAGCCAAAACAGGATCCTTGGGACTGAAGCTTTCTTT. It encodes CASQNRILGTEAFF.

This clone was seen just once. The chain has TRBV28 and TRBJ1-3; no firm D call. CDR1 and CDR2 (germline): MDHEN, SYDVKM. This CDR3 has 15 residues. The germline V and J ends were trimmed by 3 bases and 6 bases, with 15 bases remaining between them. The DNA of the CDR3 is TGTGCCAGCAGTTTTATGGCCTCCCCCTTAAACACCATATATTTT. It codes for CASSFMASPLNTIYF.

The chain uses TRBV30 and TRBJ2-7; 9 bases line up with TRBD2. Germline V lookup: CDR1 GTSNPN, CDR2 SVGIG (reference sequence). J lost 9 bases, V lost 3 bases, and 6 bases had no gene match. CDR3 size: 12 residues. The CDR3 nucleotides are TGTGCCTGGAGGCCGACTAGCGGAGGGCAGTACTTC. This encodes CAWRPTSGGQYF.

This clone was detected only once. The V call is TRBV7-8, the J call TRBJ1-5; D is unclear. Germline V gene sequence: CDR1 SGHVS, CDR2 FQNEAQ. Trimming removed 1 base from V and 6 bases from J, with 25 bases in between. The CDR3 runs to 19 residues. The CDR3 sequence is CASSLERSGRESSGQPQHF. CDR3 in DNA: TGTGCCAGCAGCTTAGAAAGGTCTGGGCGGGAGTCCTCGGGTCAGCCCCAGCATTTT.

The rearrangement uses TRBV6-5 and TRBJ2-2; tentative D call: TRBD2 (5 bases). Trimming removed 2 bases from V and 4 bases from J, with 14 bases in between. The CDR3 is 16 residues long. Germline V lookup: CDR1 MNHEY, CDR2 SVGAGI. The CDR3 DNA follows: TGTGCCAGCAGTTACGTAGGCAACGGACTCACCGGGGAGCTGTTTTTT. It encodes CASSYVGNGLTGELFF.

The chain has TRBV6-1 and TRBJ2-3; 12 bases align to TRBD2. The CDR3 has 14 residues. Germline V gives CDR1 MNHNS, CDR2 SASEGT. V lost 5 bases and J lost 4; bases outside the gene matches: 1. The CDR3 region is CASSSSGGADTQYF. For the CDR3, the DNA is TGTGCCAGCAGTTCTAGCGGGGGGGCAGATACGCAGTATTTT.

The CDR3 protein is CASRGILGVHYEQYF. As DNA, the CDR3 is TGTGCCAGCAGGGGCATCCTGGGCGTTCACTACGAGCAGTACTTC. The chain has TRBV2 and TRBJ2-7, with no clear D. CDR1 is SNHLY, CDR2 FYNNEI, per germline. CDR3 length equals 15 residues. V lost 6 bases, J lost 3 bases, and 18 bases lay in between.

This chain connects TRBV5-5 to TRBJ2-2; 7 positions agree with TRBD1. V was pared by 0 bases and J by 5 bases, with 7 bases of the junction left unmatched. The CDR3 is 16 residues long. Germline CDR1 and CDR2: SGHKS and YYEKEE (reference sequence). The CDR3 sequence: CASSLGGGSQTGELFF. In DNA form, the CDR3 reads TGTGCCAGCAGCTTGGGAGGGGGCTCACAGACCGGGGAGCTGTTTTTT.

This chain joins TRBV5-1 and TRBJ2-7, with TRBD2 identical over 11 bases. The J segment lost 3 bases and the V segment lost 0 bases, leaving 8 bases of the junction unmatched. Germline values: CDR1 SGHRS, CDR2 YFSETQ. This CDR3 is built from 17 residues. The CDR3 DNA sequence: TGCGCCAGCAGCTTGGGAAAACTAGCGGGAGTCGACTACGAGCAGTACTTC. Translated: CASSLGKLAGVDYEQYF.

This chain uses TRBV7-9 with TRBJ1-2; 7 positions agree with TRBD1. The CDR3 contains 16 residues. V trimming: 1 base; J trimming: 0 bases; junction bases outside the gene matches: 5. CDR1 is SEHNR, CDR2 FQNEAQ, per germline (reference sequence). This chain's CDR3 is CASSLVAGTANYGYTF. In DNA, the CDR3 is TGTGCCAGCAGCTTAGTCGCAGGGACAGCTAACTATGGCTACACCTTC.

The V call is TRBV1, the J call TRBJ2-7; the table's TRBD2 call for D was not verified on the DNA. TRBV1 constitutes a pseudogene. The CDR3 is made up of 15 amino acids. The CDR3 here is CTSSRGRPQTYEQYF. The CDR3 bases are TGCACCAGCAGCCGAGGGAGGCCTCAAACCTACGAGCAGTACTTC.

Written as DNA, the CDR3 is TGTGCCTGGAGTGTTACGGGGTTGCCTAACGAGCAGTACTTC. Translating it yields CAWSVTGLPNEQYF. The gene calls are TRBV30 and TRBJ2-7; D perhaps matches TRBD2 (5 bases). The CDR3 has 14 amino acids. Per the germline V gene, CDR1 is GTSNPN and CDR2 is SVGIG (reference sequence). Trimming took 0 bases from V and 5 from J, leaving 14 bases between them.

The chain is built from TRBV11-1 and TRBJ2-1, with 7 positions matching TRBD1. The V and J ends lost 8 bases and 4 bases, in that order; junction bases with no gene match: 14. This CDR3 is 16 amino acids long. Looked up from germline, CDR1 is SGHAT and CDR2 is FQDESV (reference sequence). The CDR3 coding sequence is TGTGCCAGCCGATCCTCCCAGGGGGAAGGGTACAATGAGCAGTTCTTC. Translated, it gives CASRSSQGEGYNEQFF. Using reference TRBV11-1 and TRBJ2-1 for the parts outside the CDR3, the full variable domain is EAEVAQSPRYKITEKSQAVAFWCDPISGHATLYWYRQILGQGPELLVQFQDESVVDDSQLPKDRFSAERLKGVDSTLKIQPAELGDSAMYLCASRSSQGEGYNEQFFGPGTRLTVL.

The rearrangement links TRBV7-9 to TRBJ2-3, with D possibly TRBD1 on 6 matching bases. The V gene's germline CDR1 is SEHNR and CDR2 FQNEAQ (reference sequence). This CDR3 has 15 amino acids. The ends were cut back, 3 bases at V and 0 bases at J, with 10 bases in the middle. The CDR3 region has the DNA TGTGCCAGCAGCTTTGGGGGCGCAAGCACAGATACGCAGTATTTT. Residues: CASSFGGASTDTQYF.

This chain uses TRBV27 with TRBJ1-6; unclear D gene. This CDR3 region has 13 residues. Germline assignment: CDR1 MNHEY and CDR2 SMNVEV (reference sequence). V shed 8 bases and J shed 9 bases, with 14 bases lying between them. CDR3 region: CASGSAAGSPLHF. CDR3 sequence (DNA): TGTGCCAGCGGGTCGGCGGCGGGTTCACCCCTCCACTTT.

V usage is TRBV7-8 and J usage is TRBJ1-1; 7 nucleotides agree with TRBD1. The V gene end was trimmed by 0 bases and the J gene end by 8 bases; junction bases not matched to a gene: 9. The CDR3 runs 15 residues. Germline CDR1 is SGHVS and CDR2 is FQNEAQ. In nucleotides, the CDR3 is TGTGCCAGCAGCTTAGCGTGGGGACAGAGGCAGGAAGCTTTCTTT. It is translated as CASSLAWGQRQEAFF. Drawing the rest from reference TRBV7-8 and TRBJ1-1, the complete variable domain is GAGVSQSPRYKVAKRGQDVALRCDPISGHVSLFWYQQALGQGPEFLTYFQNEAQLDKSGLPSDRFFAERPEGSVSTLKIQRTQQEDSAVYLCASSLAWGQRQEAFFGQGTRLTVV.

The sample holds one count of this clone. This sequence joins TRBV5-1 and TRBJ2-3, with 8 bases fitting TRBD2. V lost 1 base to trimming and J lost 2 bases; unmatched junction nucleotides: 6. Germline CDR1 is SGHRS and CDR2 is YFSETQ. The CDR3 length is 16 residues. For the CDR3, the DNA is TGCGCCAGCAGCTTGTTGGCTAGCGGGCACACAGATACGCAGTATTTT. Translating it yields CASSLLASGHTDTQYF.

For this clone: One junction end does not reproduce the germline sequence, and a read error may be involved. At the DNA level, this CDR3 is encoded by other sequences in the same sample as well. The CDR3 DNA is TGCGCCAGTAGTATAAGGGACAGCAAGAGGTACTTC. This encodes CASSIRDSKRYF. The chain employs TRBV19 and TRBJ2-5; the match to TRBD1 covers 7 bases. The germline V gene encodes CDR1 LNHDA and CDR2 SQIVND (reference sequence). The CDR3 is 12 amino acids. Looking up the rest from reference TRBV19 and TRBJ2-5 gives the full variable domain: DGGITQSPKYLFRKEGQNVTLSCEQNLNHDAMYWYRQDPGQGLRLIYYSQIVNDFQKGDIAEGYSVSREKKESFPLTVTSAQKNPTAFYLCASSIRDSKRYFGPGTRLLVL.

This clone was recorded a few times. One end of the junction is discordant with germline, which a read error may explain. This chain joins TRBV7-7 and TRBJ2-2, with TRBD1 as a possible D gene (6 bases). The CDR3 is made up of 15 amino acids. The germline V gene encodes CDR1 SSHAT and CDR2 FNYEAQ (reference sequence). The CDR3 region has the DNA TGTGCTAGCAGCCCCGGGACACATAATACCGGGGAGCTGTTTTTT. It specifies CASSPGTHNTGELFF.

In this sample, this clone turned up a few times. The rearrangement uses TRBV5-1 and TRBJ1-1; 7 positions match TRBD1. This CDR3 is built from 14 residues. Trimming at V came to 3 bases and at J to 1 base, leaving 3 bases not matched to a gene. Germline values: CDR1 SGHRS, CDR2 YFSETQ. The CDR3: CASSWDSRNTEAFF. In DNA, the CDR3 is TGCGCCAGCAGCTGGGACAGTCGGAACACTGAAGCTTTCTTT.